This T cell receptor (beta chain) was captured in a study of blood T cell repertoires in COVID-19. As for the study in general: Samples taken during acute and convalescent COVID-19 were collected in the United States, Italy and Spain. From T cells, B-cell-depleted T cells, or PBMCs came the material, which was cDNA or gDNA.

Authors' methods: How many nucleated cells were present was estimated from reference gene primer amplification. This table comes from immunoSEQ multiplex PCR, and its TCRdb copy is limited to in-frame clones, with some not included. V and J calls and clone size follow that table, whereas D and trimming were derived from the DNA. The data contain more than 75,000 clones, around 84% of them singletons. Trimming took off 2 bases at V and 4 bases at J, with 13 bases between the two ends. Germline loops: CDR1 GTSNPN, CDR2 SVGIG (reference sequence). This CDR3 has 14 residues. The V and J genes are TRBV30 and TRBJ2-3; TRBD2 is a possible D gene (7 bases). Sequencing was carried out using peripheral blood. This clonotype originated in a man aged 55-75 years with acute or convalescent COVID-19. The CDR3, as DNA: TGTGCCTGGAGTAAAGGGGGGGGCCCAGATACGCAGTATTTT. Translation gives CAWSKGGGPDTQYF. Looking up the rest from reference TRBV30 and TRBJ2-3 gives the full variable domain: SQTIHQWPATLVQPVGSPLSLECTVEGTSNPNLYWYRQAAGRGLQLLFYSVGIGQISSEVPQNLSASRPQDRQFILSSKKLLLSDSGFYLCAWSKGGGPDTQYFGPGTRLTVL.